The entry that follows covers one TCR beta chain sequence. What it binds is unknown. This specimen belongs to a study of blood T cells in healthy people across ages. The study's findings and limits: Total diversity from one million sequenced T cells was likely underestimated. TCR beta diversity per million T cells fell roughly linearly with age. The unknown donor CMV status may have confounded expanded clonotype changes.

The use of a sample-barcoded 5' primer and a J-beta primer mix characterized a second PCR of about 6 to 11 cycles. Every cDNA was tagged by a template-switch adaptor with 12 random nucleotides. TCRdb ran MiXCR on the 5' RACE reads and lists one entry per CDR3 protein. The sample holds 1.6 million or so distinct CDR3 sequences, about 32% seen once. This clonotype originated in a woman aged 25 to 39 in good health. Source material: blood.

Written as DNA, the CDR3 is TGTGCCAGCAGTAGGGCGGGAGTTCAAGAGACCCAGTACTTC. This gives the protein CASSRAGVQETQYF. V usage is TRBV25-1 and J usage is TRBJ2-5, with 7 bases matching TRBD2. The ends lost 5 bases at V and 2 bases at J; junction bases unmatched: 5. This CDR3 has 14 residues. Germline CDR1 reads MGHDK; CDR2 reads SYGVNS.